Below are 26 T cell receptor beta chains sequenced from a single sample in a study of T cells in Graves' hyperthyroidism and ophthalmopathy. RNA transcripts provided the source from which TCR beta CDR3 regions were amplified. First-round RT-PCR targeting the TCR CDR3 was performed with the HTBI primer set. MiXCR, applied by TCRdb to the multiplex PCR reads, yields one record per CDR3 protein. The sample consists of about 290,000 distinct CDR3 sequences, approximately 12% of them appearing once. The source material was blood. These receptors all stem from a woman aged 25 to 39 with Graves' hyperthyroidism that later progressed to Graves' ophthalmopathy.

The sample holds many counts of this clonotype. The chain uses TRBV25-1 and TRBJ2-1; possibly TRBD2 for D (5 bases). Germline CDR1 MGHDK, CDR2 SYGVNS. The CDR3 totals 15 residues. The ends were cut back, 4 bases at V and 2 bases at J, with 12 bases in the middle. The CDR3 DNA is TGTGCCAGCAGTGTTGGACTGGGTGCCTACAATGAGCAGTTCTTC. As protein: CASSVGLGAYNEQFF.

This clonotype was seen ten or more times. This chain links TRBV19 with TRBJ1-2, with D perhaps matching TRBD1 (5 bases). The CDR3 length is 15 residues. Per the germline V gene, CDR1 is LNHDA and CDR2 is SQIVND (reference sequence). V lost 6 bases to trimming and J lost 5 bases, with 19 bases between them. The CDR3 nucleotides are TGTGCCAGTAGCCAGGGCGTGGGCGGGGAGTATGGCTACACCTTC. Translation: CASSQGVGGEYGYTF.

About this clonotype itself: This may stem from a read error, because a much larger clone lies one nucleotide away. The gene calls are TRBV6-1 and TRBJ2-1; tentatively, D is TRBD1 (7 bases). This CDR3 has 14 residues. Germline lookup yields CDR1 MNHNS and CDR2 SASEGT. The V end was cut by 6 bases, the J end by 7 bases, with 16 bases between. The CDR3 sequence is CASSGGGGENEQFF. For the CDR3, the DNA is TGTGCCAGCAGCGGCGGAGGGGGCGAAAATGAGCAGTTCTTC.

The rearrangement uses TRBV7-9 and TRBJ2-5; 11 bases map to TRBD2. The germline gives CDR1 SEHNR, CDR2 FQNEAQ (reference sequence). Trimming took 7 bases from V and 2 from J; bases not matched to a gene: 9. There are 16 residues in the CDR3. The CDR3 loop reads CASNGVSGRAQETQYF. The CDR3 DNA follows: TGTGCCAGCAACGGGGTTAGCGGGAGGGCTCAAGAGACCCAGTACTTC.

This clonotype appeared many times. This sequence joins TRBV7-9 and TRBJ2-1; 7 bases are shared with TRBD1. The CDR3 has 15 amino acids. CDR1 SEHNR and CDR2 FQNEAQ come from the germline V gene (reference sequence). Trimming cost V 3 bases and J 4 bases; bases outside gene matches: 6. The CDR3 protein is CASSLGDRVYNEQFF. The CDR3, as DNA: TGTGCCAGCAGCTTGGGAGACAGGGTATACAATGAGCAGTTCTTC.

The chain links TRBV13 to TRBJ1-3; no clear D gene. The germline CDR1 and CDR2 sequences are PRHDT and FYEKMQ (reference sequence). The V end was cut by 5 bases, the J end by 5 bases, with 13 bases between. This CDR3 is 14 amino acids long. The CDR3 loop is CASSRETRRNTIYF. The CDR3 coding sequence is TGTGCCAGCAGCCGAGAGACTAGAAGAAACACCATATATTTT.

The sample holds a few counts of this clonotype. The chain links TRBV4-3 to TRBJ1-5; D is unclear. The CDR3 spans 13 residues. Germline V gene lookup returns CDR1 LGHNA and CDR2 YSLEER. V dropped 3 bases and J dropped 4 bases, with 7 bases sitting between them. For the CDR3, the DNA is TGCGCCAGCAGCCAGGGCCCTAATCAGCCCCAGCATTTT. It translates to CASSQGPNQPQHF.

This clonotype has at least ten counts. The rearrangement joins TRBV7-2 to TRBJ2-7, with no clear D. V was pared by 4 bases and J by 2 bases, with 9 bases between. The CDR3 has 13 amino acids. Germline values: CDR1 SGHTA, CDR2 FQGNSA. This chain's CDR3 is CASSSSQTYEQYF. CDR3 nucleotides: TGTGCCAGCAGCTCAAGTCAAACCTACGAGCAGTACTTC.

This clonotype has at least ten counts. For the CDR3, the DNA is TGTGCCAGCAGCCAAGAACAAGGGTTGGGAGCTTTCTTT. Translation: CASSQEQGLGAFF. The V and J genes are TRBV3-1 and TRBJ1-1; D is uncertain. Per germline, CDR1 LGHDT and CDR2 YNNKEL (reference sequence). The V end lost 0 bases, the J end lost 10 bases, and 12 bases lay between the germline ends. The CDR3 covers 13 residues.

The chain couples TRBV19 to TRBJ1-2, with D perhaps TRBD1 (5 bases). Trimming pared 10 bases from V and 3 bases from J, leaving 15 bases between. The CDR3 is 13 residues long. Looked up from germline, CDR1 is LNHDA and CDR2 is SQIVND (reference sequence). As DNA, the CDR3 is TGTGCCACCATGGGGGAGCGGGACTATGGCTACACCTTC. It specifies CATMGERDYGYTF.

Points on this clonotype: Possible read error: a much larger clone is one base away. The chain couples TRBV6-1 to TRBJ1-1, with a weak D call TRBD1 (6 bases). CDR1 MNHNS and CDR2 SASEGT come from the germline V gene. CDR3 length: 9 amino acids. CDR3 in DNA: TGTGCCAGAGGGGGAAGAGCTTTATTT. It specifies CARGGRALF.

There are many counts of this clonotype. V and J are TRBV28 and TRBJ2-7; 8 nucleotides match TRBD1. The trim removed 6 bases at V and 12 bases at J, leaving 10 bases unmatched. The CDR3 spans 12 residues. CDR1 and CDR2 (germline): MDHEN, SYDVKM. CDR3 sequence: CASSQGQGRTYF. The CDR3 DNA follows: TGTGCCAGCAGCCAAGGACAGGGTCGCACGTACTTC.

There are many counts of this clonotype. The rearrangement links TRBV18 to TRBJ1-6; D not certain. Per germline, CDR1 KGHSH and CDR2 LQKENI. The V end was cut by 2 bases, the J end by 9 bases, with 14 bases between. This CDR3 comprises 15 residues. The CDR3 reads CASSPDSSDSSPLHF. CDR3 DNA: TGTGCCAGCTCACCAGATTCGTCAGATAGTTCACCCCTCCACTTT.

The chain combines TRBV10-3 with TRBJ2-1; 13 bases line up with TRBD2. With 0 bases clipped from V and 9 bases from J, the junction kept 8 bases outside the gene matches. In germline, CDR1 is ENHRY, CDR2 SYGVKD. The CDR3 extends over 17 amino acids. The CDR3 protein is CAISESTGLAGEVEQFF. Here the CDR3 DNA reads TGTGCCATCAGTGAGTCGACAGGACTAGCGGGAGAGGTTGAGCAGTTCTTC.

In its sample, this clonotype was seen many times. V gene TRBV3-1 combines with J gene TRBJ2-1; D gene unclear. Germline V gene lookup returns CDR1 LGHDT and CDR2 YNNKEL (reference sequence). The length of the CDR3 is 16 residues. Trimming took off 0 bases at V and 0 bases at J, with 9 bases between the two ends. This CDR3 is CASSQDLSGSYNEQFF. The DNA for the CDR3 is TGTGCCAGCAGCCAAGATCTATCCGGCTCCTACAATGAGCAGTTCTTC.

This chain connects TRBV5-6 to TRBJ2-1; D ambiguous. The germline CDR1 and CDR2 sequences are SGHDT and YYEEEE. This CDR3 comprises 12 residues. The V end lost 5 bases, the J end lost 13 bases, and 16 bases lay between the germline ends. CDR3 bases: TGTGCCAGCAGTCCAGCCGAAGGCGTCCAGTTCTTC. Its protein product is CASSPAEGVQFF.

In this sample, this clonotype turned up many times. The rearrangement uses TRBV6-2 or TRBV6-3 and TRBJ2-7; TRBD1 or TRBD2 may be the D gene (5 bases each). V was clipped by 2 bases and J by 2 bases, with 19 bases between them. Looked up from germline, CDR1 is MNHEY and CDR2 is SVGEGT. The CDR3 is 17 residues long. CDR3 sequence (DNA): TGTGCCAGCAGTTACGTTCGCCGGGGCGGTCCGACCTACGAGCAGTACTTC. Amino acids: CASSYVRRGGPTYEQYF.

This clonotype was recorded at least ten times. The rearrangement links TRBV18 to TRBJ1-6; possible D gene TRBD1, 6 bases. Per germline, CDR1 KGHSH and CDR2 LQKENI. Trimming removed 5 bases at V and 5 bases at J, with 16 bases between. This CDR3 comprises 16 residues. The CDR3 reads CASSALQDRDNSPLHF. As DNA, the CDR3 is TGTGCCAGCTCAGCACTCCAGGACAGAGATAATTCACCCCTCCACTTT.

This clonotype was counted many times. The V gene is TRBV2, the J gene TRBJ2-3; D may be TRBD2 (6 bases). V was trimmed by 9 bases and J by 0 bases, leaving 13 bases between them. This CDR3 contains 14 residues. Germline assignment: CDR1 SNHLY and CDR2 FYNNEI. The CDR3 nucleotides read TGTGCCAGAAGGCGGGGCTCTAGCACAGATACGCAGTATTTT. It translates to CARRRGSSTDTQYF.

Many counts were recorded for this clonotype. The rearrangement joins TRBV12-3 or TRBV12-4 to TRBJ1-6; TRBD1 agrees at 7 bases. The CDR3 is 13 amino acids. Trimming took 3 bases from V and 13 from J; bases not matched to a gene: 6. Here the CDR3 reads CASSLGDSVPLHF. DNA of the CDR3: TGTGCCAGCAGTTTGGGGGACAGTGTCCCCCTCCACTTT.

This clonotype has ten or more counts. The chain couples TRBV20-1 to TRBJ2-3, with D unclear. Germline V gene data show CDR1 as DFQATT and CDR2 as SNEGSKA (reference sequence). Trimming removed 2 bases at V and 5 bases at J, with 17 bases between. The CDR3 extends over 15 amino acids. This CDR3 reads CSARSARTLGDTQYF. The DNA of the CDR3 is TGCAGTGCTAGATCGGCGCGGACGTTGGGAGATACGCAGTATTTT.

In this sample, this clonotype turned up a few times. The CDR3 nucleotides are TGTGCCAGTAGTACCCTTGTGACCGCGAAGGGGGGAGAGCAGTACTTC. Translation gives CASSTLVTAKGGEQYF. J is TRBJ2-7 and V is TRBV19, with D possibly called TRBD1 or TRBD2 (6 bases each). CDR1 and CDR2 (germline): LNHDA, SQIVND (reference sequence). The CDR3 has 16 amino acids. Trimming pared 4 bases from V and 7 bases from J, leaving 23 bases between.

In its sample, this clonotype was seen many times. This rearrangement joins TRBV18 to TRBJ2-2, with D possibly being TRBD1 or TRBD2 (6 bases each). Germline CDR1 reads KGHSH; CDR2 reads LQKENI. Trimming cost V 0 bases and J 4 bases, with 9 bases left between them. This CDR3 contains 15 residues. The CDR3 nucleotides read TGTGCCAGCTCACCACCAGGGGGGAGCACCGGGGAGCTGTTTTTT. Translated, it gives CASSPPGGSTGELFF.

This clonotype was counted a few times. The chain combines TRBV5-1 with TRBJ1-4; D is perhaps TRBD1 (5 bases). CDR3 size: 13 residues. Germline V gene sequence: CDR1 SGHRS, CDR2 YFSETQ. V was trimmed by 0 bases and J by 13 bases, leaving 13 bases between them. The CDR3 reads CASSLAPGRGLFF. The CDR3 region has the DNA TGCGCCAGCAGCTTGGCCCCAGGGCGAGGACTGTTTTTT.

This clonotype has at least ten counts. V and J are TRBV27 and TRBJ2-1, with D hard to call. The germline V gene encodes CDR1 MNHEY and CDR2 SMNVEV (reference sequence). V lost 5 bases to trimming and J lost 0 bases, with 11 bases between them. This CDR3 has 15 amino acids. CDR3: CASSLIGNSYNEQFF. Here the CDR3 DNA reads TGTGCCAGCAGTCTAATAGGAAACTCCTACAATGAGCAGTTCTTC.

The chain carries TRBV5-6 and TRBJ1-5; D is uncertain. Germline-derived CDR1 and CDR2 are SGHDT and YYEEEE. The length of the CDR3 is 14 residues. Trimming shortened V by 2 bases and J by 3 bases, and 9 bases separated the two germline ends. The CDR3 DNA reads as TGTGCCAGCAGCTTATGGACCCTCAATCAGCCCCAGCATTTT. Translating gives CASSLWTLNQPQHF.